One sample yielded the 7 T cell receptor beta chains listed below, sequenced in a study of shared clonotypes between healthy human individuals. The data were produced by immunoSEQ multiplex PCR, yet TCRdb's version contains in-frame clones alone and is incomplete. The sample comprises approximately 500,000 clones, roughly 80% of which are singletons, and more than 9.5% rests with the top ten. The specimen sequenced was PBMCs. The receptor source for this set is a woman between 35 and 50 years old in good health. Some clones in this sample may be carry-over from other donors' samples.

The sample holds one count of this clone. The chain couples TRBV9 to TRBJ2-3; TRBD1 matches at 9 bases. V trimming: 4 bases; J trimming: 4 bases; junction bases outside the gene matches: 4. The V gene's germline CDR1 is SGDLS and CDR2 YYNGEE. The CDR3 is 14 residues long. CDR3: CASSKRQGADTQYF. The CDR3 nucleotides are TGTGCCAGCAGCAAAAGACAGGGGGCAGATACGCAGTATTTT. Full variable domain (outside the CDR3, taken from reference TRBV9 and TRBJ2-3): DSGVTQTPKHLITATGQRVTLRCSPRSGDLSVYWYQQSLDQGLQFLIQYYNGEERAKGNILERFSAQQFPDLHSELNLSSLELGDSALYFCASSKRQGADTQYFGPGTRLTVL.

This clone was seen once. This likely traces to a read error, being one base from a far larger clone. The chain uses TRBV6-1 and TRBJ2-5; maybe TRBD2 (5 bases). With the DNA end fitting TRBJ2-7 better, the J assignment may be wrong. CDR1 is MNHNS, CDR2 SASEGT, per germline. The CDR3 contains 15 residues. The CDR3 here is CASSEGAEGSYEQYF. The CDR3 DNA sequence: TGTGCCAGCAGTGAAGGGGCAGAGGGCTCCTACGAGCAGTACTTC.

This sequence joins TRBV9 and TRBJ1-1; possibly TRBD1 for D (6 bases). CDR1 is SGDLS and CDR2 is YYNGEE in the germline V gene. V dropped 4 bases and J dropped 4 bases, with 14 bases sitting between them. The CDR3 loop spans 14 amino acids. The CDR3 loop is CASSPLGGITEAFF. The CDR3 region has the DNA TGTGCCAGCAGCCCCCTTGGGGGCATCACTGAAGCTTTCTTT.

To note about this clone: This may arise from a read error, as a much more abundant clone is one base away. The chain is built from TRBV11-2 and TRBJ2-2; 9 nucleotides align to TRBD1. The CDR3 loop spans 14 amino acids. CDR1 and CDR2 from the germline V gene are SGHAT and FQNNGV. Trimming took 1 base from V and 6 from J; bases not matched to a gene: 0. CDR3 amino acids: CASSLGTGAGELFF. In nucleotides, the CDR3 is TGTGCCAGCAGCTTAGGGACAGGGGCCGGGGAGCTGTTTTTT.

This clone has only a few counts. The chain couples TRBV5-1 to TRBJ2-5, with D perhaps TRBD1 or TRBD2 (5 bases each). Trimming stripped 1 base from V and 11 bases from J, with 24 bases between. Germline values: CDR1 SGHRS, CDR2 YFSETQ. The CDR3 runs 16 residues. This chain's CDR3 is CASSLNLQGVPGEQYF. CDR3 nucleotides: TGCGCCAGCAGCTTGAATTTGCAGGGAGTTCCCGGTGAGCAGTACTTC. The whole variable domain, filled in from reference TRBV5-1 and TRBJ2-5, reads KAGVTQTPRYLIKTRGQQVTLSCSPISGHRSVSWYQQTPGQGLQFLFEYFSETQRNKGNFPGRFSGRQFSNSRSEMNVSTLELGDSALYLCASSLNLQGVPGEQYFGPGTRLLVL.

As for this clone: At the DNA level, this CDR3 is encoded by other sequences in the same sample as well. The V and J genes are TRBV29-1 and TRBJ2-7; 10 nucleotides agree with TRBD2. Trimming removed 3 bases from V and 0 bases from J; junction bases left unmatched: 2. The CDR3 is made up of 14 amino acids. The germline V gene encodes CDR1 SQVTM and CDR2 ANQGSEA. Written as DNA, the CDR3 is TGCAGCGTTGATGCTAGCGGGAGCTCCTACGAGCAGTACTTC. Encoded protein: CSVDASGSSYEQYF.

This clone was found once. V usage is TRBV7-9 and J usage is TRBJ2-7; 10 bases are shared with TRBD1. CDR1 and CDR2 from the germline V gene are SEHNR and FQNEAQ (reference sequence). V was pared by 2 bases and J by 11 bases, with 9 bases of the junction left unmatched. CDR3 length equals 14 residues. The CDR3 nucleotides read TGTGCCAGCAGCTTATTTTGGGACAGGGGTTTGGAGTACTTC. This translates into CASSLFWDRGLEYF. The variable domain in full, with the rest retrieved from reference TRBV7-9 and TRBJ2-7, is DTGVSQNPRHKITKRGQNVTFRCDPISEHNRLYWYRQTLGQGPEFLTYFQNEAQLEKSRLLSDRFSAERPKGSFSTLEIQRTEQGDSAMYLCASSLFWDRGLEYFGPGTRLTVT.